Reported below is one T cell receptor (beta chain). The target antigen is unknown. Vbeta (60) and Jbeta (13) primers were used in the PCR. The table came from immunoSEQ multiplex PCR; TCRdb's copy has only in-frame clones and leaves some out. Of around 99,000 clones detected, approximately 80% appear once; the ten largest clones hold less than 2.5%. The data belong to a study of cytomegalovirus exposure and HLA in healthy donors. Broader study findings: Follow-up analysis found HLA locus-dependent TCR association rates, highest for DRB1 and lowest for HLA-C.

The material sequenced was PBMCs. The receptor was isolated from a woman aged 25-40 years in good health and CMV-seronegative.

This CDR3 is CASTQGGQANEKLFF. CDR3 DNA sequence: TGTGCCAGCACCCAGGGAGGACAGGCTAATGAAAAACTGTTTTTT. The genes are TRBV27 and TRBJ1-4, with 7 bases lining up with TRBD1. CDR1 is MNHEY and CDR2 is SMNVEV in the germline V gene (reference sequence). Unmatched junction bases numbered 8, after V lost 7 bases and J lost 3 bases. CDR3 length equals 15 residues.